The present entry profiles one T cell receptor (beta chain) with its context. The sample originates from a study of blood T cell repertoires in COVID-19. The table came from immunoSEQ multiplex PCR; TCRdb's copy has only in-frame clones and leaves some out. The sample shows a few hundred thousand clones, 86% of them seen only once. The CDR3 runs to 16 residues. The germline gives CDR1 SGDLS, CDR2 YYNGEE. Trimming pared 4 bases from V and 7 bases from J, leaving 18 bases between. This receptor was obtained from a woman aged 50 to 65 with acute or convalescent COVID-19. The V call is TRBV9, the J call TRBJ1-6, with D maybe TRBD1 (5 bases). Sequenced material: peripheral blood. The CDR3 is CASSRMGGVGNSPLHF. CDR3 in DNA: TGTGCCAGCAGCCGTATGGGGGGAGTAGGCAATTCACCCCTCCACTTT.